The T cell receptor (beta chain) under discussion was sequenced for a study of early stage breast cancer tumors. Findings and limits, study-wide: Compared with adjacent normal breast, tumors showed about 2.3-fold denser, more clonal T cells. Commonly generated sequences made up most enriched TCRB sequences shared between patients.

The repertoire was sequenced with immunoSEQ multiplex PCR; TCRdb's copy has only in-frame clones and lacks some. The table lists about 38,000 clones, 74% of them singletons. To note about this clone: Its specificity is unknown.

Germline lookup yields CDR1 SGHRS and CDR2 YFSETQ. Trimming took off 1 base at V and 1 base at J, with 11 bases between the two ends. The CDR3 has 15 residues. The sequence derives from a person aged 55 to 70 with breast cancer. The sample taken for sequencing was blood. This rearrangement joins TRBV5-1 to TRBJ2-5, with D uncertain. CDR3 amino acids: CASSLTVSGQETQYF. CDR3 nucleotides: TGCGCCAGCAGCTTGACTGTTTCCGGCCAAGAGACCCAGTACTTC. The variable domain in full, with the rest retrieved from reference TRBV5-1 and TRBJ2-5, is KAGVTQTPRYLIKTRGQQVTLSCSPISGHRSVSWYQQTPGQGLQFLFEYFSETQRNKGNFPGRFSGRQFSNSRSEMNVSTLELGDSALYLCASSLTVSGQETQYFGPGTRLLVL.